This TCR beta chain was profiled in a study of siplizumab effects on memory and regulatory T cells. General observations from the study: A major contribution to the alloresponse seemed to be made by naive T cells, which seemed more diverse than memory cells.

Assay used: immunoSEQ multiplex PCR; TCRdb lists only in-frame clones, some missing. Of some 100,000 clones listed, 94% are singletons. Per the germline V gene, CDR1 is SGHRS and CDR2 is YFSETQ. The CDR3 extends over 13 amino acids. Trimming shortened V by 3 bases and J by 2 bases, and 7 bases separated the two germline ends. Note on this clone: Its cognate antigen is unknown.

This chain links TRBV5-1 with TRBJ2-3, with D unresolved. The TCR comes from a human donor in good health. Sequencing was performed on Tregs sorted from blood. The CDR3 region has the DNA TGCGCCAGCAGCTACTCCTTCACAGATACGCAGTATTTT. Protein product: CASSYSFTDTQYF.